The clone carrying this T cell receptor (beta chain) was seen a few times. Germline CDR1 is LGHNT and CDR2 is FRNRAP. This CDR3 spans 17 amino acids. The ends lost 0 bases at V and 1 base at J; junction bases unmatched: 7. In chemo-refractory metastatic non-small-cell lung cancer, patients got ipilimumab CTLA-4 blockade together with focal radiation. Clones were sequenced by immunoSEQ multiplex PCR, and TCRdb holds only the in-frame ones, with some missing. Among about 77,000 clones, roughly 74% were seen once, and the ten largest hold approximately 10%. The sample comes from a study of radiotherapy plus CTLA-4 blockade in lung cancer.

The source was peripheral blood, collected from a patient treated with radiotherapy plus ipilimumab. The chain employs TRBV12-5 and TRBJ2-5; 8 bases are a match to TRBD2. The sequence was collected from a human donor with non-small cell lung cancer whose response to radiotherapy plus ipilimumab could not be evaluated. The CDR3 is CASGLVPGGGIQETQYF. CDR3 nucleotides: TGTGCTAGTGGTTTGGTACCGGGGGGGGGCATCCAAGAGACCCAGTACTTC.